This T cell receptor beta chain emerged from a study of response to subunit inactivated influenza vaccine. The study's findings and limits: The authors suggested that every seasonal influenza vaccination recruits few new T cells.

This clonotype has at least ten counts. Antigen: not known. From the RT-PCR reads, TCRdb called clonotypes with MiXCR, one entry per CDR3 protein. The repertoire includes 500,000 to 600,000 distinct CDR3 sequences, approximately 7.1% of them detected once, and 10% to 15% sits in the top ten. CDR1 and CDR2 from the germline V gene are SGHVS and FQNEAQ. The CDR3 extends over 16 amino acids. The V segment lost 6 bases and the J segment 6 bases; nucleotides outside the gene matches: 10. The origin of this receptor is a man between 50 and 69 years old who received an inactivated influenza vaccine. V usage is TRBV7-8 and J usage is TRBJ2-1, with 11 positions matching TRBD1. Specimen: PBMCs from blood, collected roughly 24 months after vaccination. CDR3 amino acids: CASRPFPGQGVNEQFF. The CDR3 coding sequence is TGTGCCAGCAGGCCTTTCCCGGGACAGGGGGTCAATGAGCAGTTCTTC.